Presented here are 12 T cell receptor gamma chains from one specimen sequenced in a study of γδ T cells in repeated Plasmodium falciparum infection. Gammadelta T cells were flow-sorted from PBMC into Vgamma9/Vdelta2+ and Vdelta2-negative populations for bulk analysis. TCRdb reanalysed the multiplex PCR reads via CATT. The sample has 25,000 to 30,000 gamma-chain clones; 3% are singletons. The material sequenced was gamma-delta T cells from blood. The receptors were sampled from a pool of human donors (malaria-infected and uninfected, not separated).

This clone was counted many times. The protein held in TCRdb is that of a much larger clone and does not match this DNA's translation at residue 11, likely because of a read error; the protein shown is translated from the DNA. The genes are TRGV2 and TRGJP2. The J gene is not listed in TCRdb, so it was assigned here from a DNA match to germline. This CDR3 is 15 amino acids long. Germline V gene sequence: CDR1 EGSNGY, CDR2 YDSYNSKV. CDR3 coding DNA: TGTGCCACCTGGGACGGGCCGGGTAGTGATAGGATCAAGACGTTT. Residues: CATWDGPGSDRIKTF.

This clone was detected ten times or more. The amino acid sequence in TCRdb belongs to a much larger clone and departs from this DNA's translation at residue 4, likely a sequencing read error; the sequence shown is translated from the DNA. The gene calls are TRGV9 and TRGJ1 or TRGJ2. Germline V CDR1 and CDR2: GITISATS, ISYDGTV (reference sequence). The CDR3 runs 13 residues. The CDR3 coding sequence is TGTGCCTTGCGGGAGGCCTTTTATTATAAGAAACTCTTT. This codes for CALREAFYYKKLF.

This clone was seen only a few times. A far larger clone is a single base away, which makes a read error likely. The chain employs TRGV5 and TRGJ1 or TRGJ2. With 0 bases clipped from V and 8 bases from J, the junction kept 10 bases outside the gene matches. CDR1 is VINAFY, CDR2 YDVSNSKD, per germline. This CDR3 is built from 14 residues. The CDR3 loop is CATWDRPLPNKKLF. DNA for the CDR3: TGTGCCACCTGGGACAGGCCGTTGCCTAATAAGAAACTCTTT.

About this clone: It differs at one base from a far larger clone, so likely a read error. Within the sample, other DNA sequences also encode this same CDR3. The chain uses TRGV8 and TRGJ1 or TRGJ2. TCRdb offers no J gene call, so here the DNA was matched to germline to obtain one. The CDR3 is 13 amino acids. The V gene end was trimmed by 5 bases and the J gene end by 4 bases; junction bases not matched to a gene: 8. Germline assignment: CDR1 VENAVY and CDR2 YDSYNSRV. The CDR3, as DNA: TGTGCCACCTGGGGCCCCGTATATTATAAGAAACTCTTT. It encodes CATWGPVYYKKLF.

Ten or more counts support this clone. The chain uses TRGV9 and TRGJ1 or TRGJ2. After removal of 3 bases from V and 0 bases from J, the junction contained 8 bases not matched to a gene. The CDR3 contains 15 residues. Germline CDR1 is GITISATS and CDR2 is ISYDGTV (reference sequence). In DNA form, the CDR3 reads TGTGCCTTGTGGGAGCCTGCCCCGAATTATTATAAGAAACTCTTT. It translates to CALWEPAPNYYKKLF.

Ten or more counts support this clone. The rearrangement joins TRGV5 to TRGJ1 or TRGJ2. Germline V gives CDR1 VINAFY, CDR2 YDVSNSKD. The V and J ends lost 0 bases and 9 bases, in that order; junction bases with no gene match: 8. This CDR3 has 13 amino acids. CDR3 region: CATWDRVPCKKLF. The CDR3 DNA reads TGTGCCACCTGGGACAGGGTCCCTTGTAAGAAACTCTTT.

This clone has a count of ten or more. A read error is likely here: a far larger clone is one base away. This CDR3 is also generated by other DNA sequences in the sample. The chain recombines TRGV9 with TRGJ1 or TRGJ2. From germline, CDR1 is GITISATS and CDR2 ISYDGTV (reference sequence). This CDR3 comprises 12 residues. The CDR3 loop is CALYPNYYKKLF. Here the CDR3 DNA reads TGTGCCTTGTACCCGAATTATTACAAGAAACTCTTT.

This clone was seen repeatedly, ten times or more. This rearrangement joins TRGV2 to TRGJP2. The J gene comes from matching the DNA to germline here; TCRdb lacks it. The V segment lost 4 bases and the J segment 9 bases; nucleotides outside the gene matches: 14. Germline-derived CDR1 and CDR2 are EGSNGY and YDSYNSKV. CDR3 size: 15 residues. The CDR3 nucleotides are TGTGCCACCTGGGATCGTACCCCCGAATATTGGATCAAGACGTTT. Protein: CATWDRTPEYWIKTF.

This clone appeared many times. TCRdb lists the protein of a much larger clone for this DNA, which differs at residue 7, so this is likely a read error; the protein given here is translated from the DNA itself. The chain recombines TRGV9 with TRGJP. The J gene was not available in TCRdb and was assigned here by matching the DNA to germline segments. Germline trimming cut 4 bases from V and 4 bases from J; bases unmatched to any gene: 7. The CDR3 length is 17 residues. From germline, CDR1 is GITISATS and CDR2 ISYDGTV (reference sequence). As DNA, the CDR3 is TGTGCCTTGTGGGACCATAATCAAGAGTTGGGCAAAAAAATCAAGGTATTT. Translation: CALWDHNQELGKKIKVF.

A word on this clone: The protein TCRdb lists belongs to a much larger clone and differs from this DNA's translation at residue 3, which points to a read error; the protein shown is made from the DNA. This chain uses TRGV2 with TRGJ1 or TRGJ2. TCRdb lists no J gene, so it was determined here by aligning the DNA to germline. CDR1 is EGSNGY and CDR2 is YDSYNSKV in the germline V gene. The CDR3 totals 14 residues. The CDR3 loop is CASWDDSNYYKKLF. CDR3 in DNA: TGTGCCTCCTGGGACGATTCGAATTATTATAAGAAACTCTTT.

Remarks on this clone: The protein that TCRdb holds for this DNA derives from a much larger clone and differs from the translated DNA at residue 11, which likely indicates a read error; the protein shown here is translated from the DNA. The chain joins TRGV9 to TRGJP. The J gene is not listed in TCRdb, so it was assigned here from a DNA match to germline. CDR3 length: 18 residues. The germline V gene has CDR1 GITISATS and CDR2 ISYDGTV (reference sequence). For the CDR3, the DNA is TGTGCCTTGTGGGAGGTGGGCTCTCAAGAGTCGGGCAAAAAAATCAAGGTATTT. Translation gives CALWEVGSQESGKKIKVF.

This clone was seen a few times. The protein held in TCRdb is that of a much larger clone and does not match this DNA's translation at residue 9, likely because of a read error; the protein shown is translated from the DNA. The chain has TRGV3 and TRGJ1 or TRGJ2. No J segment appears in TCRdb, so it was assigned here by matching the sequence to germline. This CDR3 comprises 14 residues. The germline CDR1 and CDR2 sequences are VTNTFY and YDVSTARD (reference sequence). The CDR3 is CATWDRQNHYKKLF. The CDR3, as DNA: TGTGCCACCTGGGACAGACAGAATCATTATAAGAAACTCTTT.